What follows are 3 T cell receptor beta chains derived from one specimen sequenced in a study of identical twins. TCRdb recomputed calls from the 5' RACE reads with MiXCR, one row per CDR3 protein. The repertoire has about 460,000 distinct CDR3 sequences, around 14% of them found once; the top ten carry approximately 0.52%. These data were also reused for a study on yellow fever vaccine responses in identical twins.

The source material was CD4+ T cells sorted from blood. These TCRs come from a woman in her late teens or twenties in good health.

This clonotype was recorded at least ten times. V gene TRBV12-3 or TRBV12-4 combines with J gene TRBJ2-1; 9 bases align to TRBD2. This CDR3 is 15 amino acids long. The V and J ends lost 5 bases and 7 bases, in that order; junction bases with no gene match: 9. The CDR3 sequence: CASSPGTSRINEQFF. CDR3 DNA sequence: TGTGCCAGCAGTCCGGGGACTAGCAGAATAAATGAGCAGTTCTTC.

This clonotype turned up a few times. The chain carries TRBV18 and TRBJ2-3, with D possibly being TRBD1 (5 bases). The CDR3 extends over 17 amino acids. Deletions cut 6 bases from V and 2 bases from J, with 21 bases between. The germline CDR1 and CDR2 sequences are KGHSH and LQKENI. The CDR3 nucleotides are TGTGCCAGCTCTTCCCTGGGGCCACAAGGAAACACAGATACGCAGTATTTT. Its protein is CASSSLGPQGNTDTQYF.

There are a few counts of this clonotype. The V call is TRBV12-3 or TRBV12-4, the J call TRBJ1-2, with 12 bases that match TRBD1. The CDR3 runs to 15 residues. J lost 5 bases, V lost 3 bases, and 4 bases had no gene match. This CDR3 is CASSLGTGGWYGYTF. In DNA, the CDR3 is TGTGCCAGCAGTTTGGGGACAGGGGGCTGGTATGGCTACACCTTC.